The 9 T cell receptor beta chains reported below all come from one sample, sequenced in a study of blood T cell repertoires in COVID-19. The protocol was immunoSEQ multiplex PCR, while the TCRdb copy is restricted to in-frame clones and leaves out a portion. The sample gives 75,000 to 80,000 clones, roughly 88% of which show up once; roughly 46% is in the top ten. The sequencing sample was made of peripheral blood. These receptors were obtained from a human donor in a cohort sampled during active COVID-19.

The chain joins TRBV4-1 to TRBJ1-4; 8 bases are a match to TRBD1. The CDR3 sequence is 14 residues long. In germline, CDR1 is MGHRA, CDR2 YSYEKL. V was clipped by 1 base and J by 9 bases; unmatched bases: 4. This chain's CDR3 is CASSQGQGTKKLFF. The DNA of the CDR3 is TGCGCCAGCAGCCAAGGACAGGGGACTAAAAAACTGTTTTTT.

This chain joins TRBV7-8 and TRBJ1-1; D gene uncertain. The V gene lost 1 base and the J gene lost 1 base, with 10 bases spanning the gap. This CDR3 contains 15 residues. CDR1 SGHVS and CDR2 FQNEAQ come from the germline V gene. The CDR3 spells CASSLEAVGNTEAFF. As DNA, the CDR3 is TGTGCCAGCAGCTTAGAAGCTGTCGGGAACACTGAAGCTTTCTTT.

V is TRBV6-5 and J is TRBJ2-5, with 9 bases fitting TRBD1. This CDR3 spans 13 amino acids. V lost 5 bases and J lost 5; bases outside the gene matches: 3. Germline lookup yields CDR1 MNHEY and CDR2 SVGAGI. CDR3 sequence reads: CASSLGQGETQYF. The CDR3 DNA reads TGTGCCAGCAGTCTGGGACAGGGCGAGACCCAGTACTTC.

This chain joins TRBV28 and TRBJ2-2, with 7 bases fitting TRBD2. Germline CDR1 is MDHEN and CDR2 is SYDVKM. The CDR3 runs 16 residues. J lost 5 bases, V lost 3 bases, and 9 bases had no gene match. The CDR3 sequence: CASSLYPGLSTGELFF. CDR3 nucleotide sequence: TGTGCCAGCAGTTTGTACCCGGGACTATCTACCGGGGAGCTGTTTTTT.

The chain is built from TRBV13 and TRBJ2-3; 15 nucleotides match TRBD2. CDR3 length equals 17 residues. Germline-derived CDR1 and CDR2 are PRHDT and FYEKMQ (reference sequence). V dropped 6 bases and J dropped 7; count of bases not matched to a gene: 11. The CDR3 nucleotides read TGTGCCAGCAGATCGGGACTAGCGGGAGGAGACAGGAATACGCAGTATTTT. This encodes CASRSGLAGGDRNTQYF.

V is TRBV27 and J is TRBJ2-1, with 8 bases matching TRBD2. Germline CDR1 is MNHEY and CDR2 is SMNVEV (reference sequence). This CDR3 comprises 16 residues. Germline trimming cut 3 bases from V and 8 bases from J; bases unmatched to any gene: 12. The chain's CDR3 is CASSLMEREKVDEQFF. CDR3 bases: TGTGCCAGCAGTTTGATGGAGCGGGAGAAAGTGGATGAGCAGTTCTTC.

The genes are TRBV3-1 (or the pseudogene TRBV3-2) and TRBJ2-5; 8 bases match TRBD2. Trimming cost V 0 bases and J 10 bases; bases outside gene matches: 13. Germline V gives CDR1 LGHDT, CDR2 YNNKEL (reference sequence). The CDR3 runs to 16 residues. The CDR3 coding sequence is TGTGCCAGCAGCCAAGATTCGGCGGGGGGACCCAGGAACCAGTACTTC. Translation: CASSQDSAGGPRNQYF.

This chain joins TRBV20-1 and TRBJ2-1; D unclear. CDR1 and CDR2 from the germline V gene are DFQATT and SNEGSKA (reference sequence). This CDR3 contains 11 residues. V was shortened by 3 bases and J by 8 bases, with 8 bases between the two germline ends. This CDR3 is CSARVEDEQFF. CDR3 coding DNA: TGCAGTGCTAGGGTCGAGGATGAGCAGTTCTTC.

V gene TRBV14 combines with J gene TRBJ2-1, with 11 bases identical to TRBD1. Germline assignment: CDR1 SGHDN and CDR2 FVKESK. Trimming cost V 6 bases and J 7 bases; bases outside gene matches: 8. This CDR3 comprises 15 residues. This CDR3 is CASRDLGQGANEQFF. CDR3 in DNA: TGTGCCAGCAGGGATTTAGGACAGGGGGCAAATGAGCAGTTCTTC.